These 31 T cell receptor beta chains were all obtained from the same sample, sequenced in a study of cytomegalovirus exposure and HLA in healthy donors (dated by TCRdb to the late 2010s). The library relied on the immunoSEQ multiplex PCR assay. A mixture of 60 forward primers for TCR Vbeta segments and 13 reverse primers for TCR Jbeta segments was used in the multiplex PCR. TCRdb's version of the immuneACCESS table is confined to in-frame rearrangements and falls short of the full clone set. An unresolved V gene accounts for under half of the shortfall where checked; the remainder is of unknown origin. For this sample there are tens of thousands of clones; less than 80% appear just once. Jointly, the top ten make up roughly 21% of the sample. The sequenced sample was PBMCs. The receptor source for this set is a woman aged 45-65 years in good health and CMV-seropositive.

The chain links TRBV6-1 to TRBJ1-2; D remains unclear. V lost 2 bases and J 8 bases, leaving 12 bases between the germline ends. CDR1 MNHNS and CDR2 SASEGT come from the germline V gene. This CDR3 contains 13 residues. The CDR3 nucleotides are TGTGCCAGCAGTGAAATCGCGGGGAAGGGCTACACCTTC. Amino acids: CASSEIAGKGYTF.

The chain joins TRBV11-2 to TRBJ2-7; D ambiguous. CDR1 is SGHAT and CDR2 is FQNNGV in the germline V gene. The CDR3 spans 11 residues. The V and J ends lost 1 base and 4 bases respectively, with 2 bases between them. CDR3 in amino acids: CASSLAYEQYF. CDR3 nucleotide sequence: TGTGCCAGCAGCTTAGCTTACGAGCAGTACTTC.

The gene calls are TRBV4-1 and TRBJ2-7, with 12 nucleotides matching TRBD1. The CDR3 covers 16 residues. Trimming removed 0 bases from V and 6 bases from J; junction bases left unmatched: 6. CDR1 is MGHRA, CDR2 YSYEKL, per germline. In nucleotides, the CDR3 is TGCGCCAGCAGCCAAGATCGGGGACAGGGGGCGAGCGAGCAGTACTTC. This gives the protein CASSQDRGQGASEQYF.

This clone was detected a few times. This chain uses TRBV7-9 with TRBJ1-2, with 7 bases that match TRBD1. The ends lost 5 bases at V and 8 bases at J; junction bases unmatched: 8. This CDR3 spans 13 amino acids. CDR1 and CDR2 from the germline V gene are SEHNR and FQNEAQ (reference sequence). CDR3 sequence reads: CASSQYRGDGYTF. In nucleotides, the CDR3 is TGTGCCAGCAGCCAGTACAGGGGAGACGGCTACACCTTC.

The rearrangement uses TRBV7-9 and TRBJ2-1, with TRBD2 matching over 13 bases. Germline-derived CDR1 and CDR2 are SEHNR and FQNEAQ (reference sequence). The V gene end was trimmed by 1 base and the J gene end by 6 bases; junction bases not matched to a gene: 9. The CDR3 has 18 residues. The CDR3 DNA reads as TGTGCCAGCAGCTTAGAACTAGCGGGGGGGCCCCCTGGCAATGAGCAGTTCTTC. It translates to CASSLELAGGPPGNEQFF.

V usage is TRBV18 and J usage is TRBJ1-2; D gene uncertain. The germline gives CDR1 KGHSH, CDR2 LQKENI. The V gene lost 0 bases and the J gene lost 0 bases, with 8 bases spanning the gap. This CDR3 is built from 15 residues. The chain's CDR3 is CASSPPPQSNYGYTF. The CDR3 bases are TGTGCCAGCTCACCACCCCCCCAGTCTAACTATGGCTACACCTTC.

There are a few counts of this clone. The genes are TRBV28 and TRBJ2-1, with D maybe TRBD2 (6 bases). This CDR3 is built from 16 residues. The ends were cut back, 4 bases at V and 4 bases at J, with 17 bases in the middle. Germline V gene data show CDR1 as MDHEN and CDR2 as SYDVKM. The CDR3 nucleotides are TGTGCCAGCAGTTCCCCCGCGGGCGGGAAATACAATGAGCAGTTCTTC. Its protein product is CASSSPAGGKYNEQFF.

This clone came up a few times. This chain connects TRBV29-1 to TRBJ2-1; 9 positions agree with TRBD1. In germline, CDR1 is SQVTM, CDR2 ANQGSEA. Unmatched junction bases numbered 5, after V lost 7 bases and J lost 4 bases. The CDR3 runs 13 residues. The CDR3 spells CSADGTGYNEQFF. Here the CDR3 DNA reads TGCAGCGCCGACGGGACAGGGTACAATGAGCAGTTCTTC.

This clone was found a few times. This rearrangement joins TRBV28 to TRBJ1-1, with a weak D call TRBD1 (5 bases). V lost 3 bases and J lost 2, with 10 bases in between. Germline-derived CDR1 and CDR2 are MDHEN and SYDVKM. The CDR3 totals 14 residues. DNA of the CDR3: TGTGCCAGCAGTTTCGGGCAGGGAAACACTGAAGCTTTCTTT. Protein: CASSFGQGNTEAFF.

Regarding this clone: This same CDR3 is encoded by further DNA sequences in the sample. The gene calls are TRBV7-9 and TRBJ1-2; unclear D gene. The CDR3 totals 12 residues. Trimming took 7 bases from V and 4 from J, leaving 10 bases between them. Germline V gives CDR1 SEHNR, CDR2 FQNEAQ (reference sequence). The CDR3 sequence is CASTEGGYGYTF. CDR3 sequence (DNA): TGTGCCAGCACCGAGGGTGGCTATGGCTACACCTTC.

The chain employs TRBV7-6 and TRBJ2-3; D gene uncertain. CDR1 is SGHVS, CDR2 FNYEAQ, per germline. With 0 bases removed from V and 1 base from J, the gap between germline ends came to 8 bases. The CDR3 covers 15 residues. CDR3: CASSLAGTGTDTQYF. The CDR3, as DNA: TGTGCCAGCAGCTTAGCGGGTACAGGCACAGATACGCAGTATTTT.

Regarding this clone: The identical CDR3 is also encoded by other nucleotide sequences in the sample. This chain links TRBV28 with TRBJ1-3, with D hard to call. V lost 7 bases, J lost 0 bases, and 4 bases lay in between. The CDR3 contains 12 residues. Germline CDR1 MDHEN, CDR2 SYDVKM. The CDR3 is CASINSGNTIYF. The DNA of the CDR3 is TGTGCCAGCATTAACTCTGGAAACACCATATATTTT.

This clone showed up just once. The CDR3 is CASSLAYQPQHF. The CDR3 DNA sequence: TGTGCCAGCAGCTTAGCCTATCAGCCCCAGCATTTT. The genes are TRBV7-2 and TRBJ1-5; D is uncertain. The CDR3 has 12 residues. V shed 0 bases and J shed 5 bases, with 2 bases lying between them. Germline V CDR1 and CDR2: SGHTA, FQGNSA. The variable domain in full, with the rest retrieved from reference TRBV7-2 and TRBJ1-5, is GAGVSQSPSNKVTEKGKDVELRCDPISGHTALYWYRQSLGQGLEFLIYFQGNSAPDKSGLPSDRFSAERTGGSVSTLTIQRTQQEDSAVYLCASSLAYQPQHFGDGTRLSIL.

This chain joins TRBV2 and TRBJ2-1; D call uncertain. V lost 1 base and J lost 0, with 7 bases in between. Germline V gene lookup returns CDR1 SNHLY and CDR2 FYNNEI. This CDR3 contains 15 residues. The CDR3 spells CASSEGTASYNEQFF. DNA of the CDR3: TGTGCCAGCAGTGAAGGTACAGCCTCCTACAATGAGCAGTTCTTC.

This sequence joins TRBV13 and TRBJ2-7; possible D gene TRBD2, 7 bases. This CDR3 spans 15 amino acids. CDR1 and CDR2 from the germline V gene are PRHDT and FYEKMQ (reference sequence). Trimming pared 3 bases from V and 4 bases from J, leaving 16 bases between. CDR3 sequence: CASSFWEGEVYEQYF. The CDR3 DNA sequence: TGTGCCAGCAGCTTCTGGGAGGGGGAAGTATACGAGCAGTACTTC.

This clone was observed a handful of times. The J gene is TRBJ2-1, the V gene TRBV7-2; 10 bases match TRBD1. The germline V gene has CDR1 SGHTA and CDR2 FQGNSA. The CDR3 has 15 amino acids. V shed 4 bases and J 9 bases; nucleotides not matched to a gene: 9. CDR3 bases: TGTGCCAGCAGCTCCAGGACAGGGGGAGGAAGTGAGCAGTTCTTC. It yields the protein CASSSRTGGGSEQFF.

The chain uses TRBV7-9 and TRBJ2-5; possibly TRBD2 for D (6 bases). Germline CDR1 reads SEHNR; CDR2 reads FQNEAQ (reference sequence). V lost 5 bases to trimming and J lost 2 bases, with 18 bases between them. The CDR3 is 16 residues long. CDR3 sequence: CASSPKWRGEQETQYF. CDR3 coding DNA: TGTGCCAGCAGCCCGAAGTGGAGGGGCGAACAAGAGACCCAGTACTTC.

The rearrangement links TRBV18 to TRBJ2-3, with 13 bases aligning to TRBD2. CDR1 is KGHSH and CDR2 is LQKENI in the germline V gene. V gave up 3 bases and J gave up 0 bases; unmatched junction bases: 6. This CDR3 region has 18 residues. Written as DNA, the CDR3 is TGTGCCAGCTCACCCCCGGGACTAGCGGGGTCTAGCACAGATACGCAGTATTTT. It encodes CASSPPGLAGSSTDTQYF.

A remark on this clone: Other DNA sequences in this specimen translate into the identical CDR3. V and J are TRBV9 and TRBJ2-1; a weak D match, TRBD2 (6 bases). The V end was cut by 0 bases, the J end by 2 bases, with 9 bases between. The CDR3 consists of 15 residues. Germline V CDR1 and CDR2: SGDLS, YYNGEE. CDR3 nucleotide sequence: TGTGCCAGCAGCGTAGGGGGGGAGCCCTACAATGAGCAGTTCTTC. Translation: CASSVGGEPYNEQFF.

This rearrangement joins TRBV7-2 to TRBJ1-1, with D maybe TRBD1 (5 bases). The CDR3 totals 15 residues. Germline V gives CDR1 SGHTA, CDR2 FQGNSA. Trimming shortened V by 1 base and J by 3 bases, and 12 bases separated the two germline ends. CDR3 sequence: CASSLVGGRDTEAFF. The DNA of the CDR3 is TGTGCCAGCAGCTTAGTGGGGGGGAGGGACACTGAAGCTTTCTTT. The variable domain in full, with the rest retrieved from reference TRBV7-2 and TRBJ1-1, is GAGVSQSPSNKVTEKGKDVELRCDPISGHTALYWYRQSLGQGLEFLIYFQGNSAPDKSGLPSDRFSAERTGGSVSTLTIQRTQQEDSAVYLCASSLVGGRDTEAFFGQGTRLTVV.

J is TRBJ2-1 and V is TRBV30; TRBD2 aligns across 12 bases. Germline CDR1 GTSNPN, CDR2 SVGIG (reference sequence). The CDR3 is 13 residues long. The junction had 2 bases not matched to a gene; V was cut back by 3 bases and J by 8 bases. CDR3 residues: CAWRLAGGHEQFF. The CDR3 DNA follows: TGTGCCTGGAGACTAGCGGGGGGACATGAGCAGTTCTTC.

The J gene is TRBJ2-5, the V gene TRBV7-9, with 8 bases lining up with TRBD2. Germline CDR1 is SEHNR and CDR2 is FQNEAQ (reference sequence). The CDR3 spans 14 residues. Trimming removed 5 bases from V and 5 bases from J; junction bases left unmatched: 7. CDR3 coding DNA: TGTGCCAGCAGCCCACGGACTAGCATTGAGACCCAGTACTTC. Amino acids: CASSPRTSIETQYF.

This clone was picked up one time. The CDR3 loop reads CAWSPTGGPTDTQYF. Here the CDR3 DNA reads TGTGCCTGGAGTCCCACAGGGGGCCCCACAGATACGCAGTATTTT. The chain combines TRBV30 with TRBJ2-3; 9 nucleotides agree with TRBD1. The V and J ends lost 2 bases and 2 bases, in that order; junction bases with no gene match: 5. The germline V gene encodes CDR1 GTSNPN and CDR2 SVGIG (reference sequence). The CDR3 covers 15 residues. Full variable domain (rest looked up from reference TRBV30 and TRBJ2-3): SQTIHQWPATLVQPVGSPLSLECTVEGTSNPNLYWYRQAAGRGLQLLFYSVGIGQISSEVPQNLSASRPQDRQFILSSKKLLLSDSGFYLCAWSPTGGPTDTQYFGPGTRLTVL.

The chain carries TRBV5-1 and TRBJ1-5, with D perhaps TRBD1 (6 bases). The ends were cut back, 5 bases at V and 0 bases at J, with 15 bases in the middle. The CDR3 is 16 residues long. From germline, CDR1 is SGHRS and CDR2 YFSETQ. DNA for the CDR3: TGCGCCAGCAGATCAGGAGCAGGGGATAGCAATCAGCCCCAGCATTTT. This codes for CASRSGAGDSNQPQHF.

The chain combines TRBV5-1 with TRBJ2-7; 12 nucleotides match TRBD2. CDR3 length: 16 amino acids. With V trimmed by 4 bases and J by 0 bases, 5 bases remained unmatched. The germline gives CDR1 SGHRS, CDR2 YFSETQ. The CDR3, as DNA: TGCGCCAGCAGCCCGCTGACTAGCGGGAGCTCCTACGAGCAGTACTTC. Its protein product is CASSPLTSGSSYEQYF.

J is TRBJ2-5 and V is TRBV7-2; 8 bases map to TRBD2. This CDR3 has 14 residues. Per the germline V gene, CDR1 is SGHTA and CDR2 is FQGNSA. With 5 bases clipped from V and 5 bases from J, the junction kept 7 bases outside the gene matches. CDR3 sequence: CASSPHSGAETQYF. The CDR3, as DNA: TGTGCCAGCAGCCCTCATAGCGGGGCGGAGACCCAGTACTTC.

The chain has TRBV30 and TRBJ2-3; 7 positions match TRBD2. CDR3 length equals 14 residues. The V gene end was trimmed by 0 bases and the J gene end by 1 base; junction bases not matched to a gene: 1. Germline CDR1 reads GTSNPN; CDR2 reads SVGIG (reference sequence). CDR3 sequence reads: CAWSVRGGTDTQYF. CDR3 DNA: TGTGCCTGGAGTGTTCGGGGGGGCACAGATACGCAGTATTTT.

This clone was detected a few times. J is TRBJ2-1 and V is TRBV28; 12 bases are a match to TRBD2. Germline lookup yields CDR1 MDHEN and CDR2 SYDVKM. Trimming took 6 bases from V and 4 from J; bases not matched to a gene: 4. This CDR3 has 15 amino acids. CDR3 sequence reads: CASRPSGGGYNEQFF. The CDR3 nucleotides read TGTGCCAGCAGGCCTAGCGGGGGGGGGTACAATGAGCAGTTCTTC.

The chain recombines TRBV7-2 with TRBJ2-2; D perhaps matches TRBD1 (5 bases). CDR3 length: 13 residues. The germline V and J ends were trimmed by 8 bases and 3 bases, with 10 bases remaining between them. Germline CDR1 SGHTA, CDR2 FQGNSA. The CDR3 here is CASGRVDTGELFF. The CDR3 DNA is TGTGCCAGCGGCAGGGTCGACACCGGGGAGCTGTTTTTT.

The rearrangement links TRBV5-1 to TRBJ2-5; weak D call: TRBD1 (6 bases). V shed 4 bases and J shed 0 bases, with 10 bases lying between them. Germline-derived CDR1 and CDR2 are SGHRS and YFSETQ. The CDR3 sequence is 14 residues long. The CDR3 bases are TGCGCCAGCAGCCCAGGGGCCTACCAAGAGACCCAGTACTTC. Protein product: CASSPGAYQETQYF. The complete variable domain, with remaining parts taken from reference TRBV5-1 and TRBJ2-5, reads KAGVTQTPRYLIKTRGQQVTLSCSPISGHRSVSWYQQTPGQGLQFLFEYFSETQRNKGNFPGRFSGRQFSNSRSEMNVSTLELGDSALYLCASSPGAYQETQYFGPGTRLLVL.

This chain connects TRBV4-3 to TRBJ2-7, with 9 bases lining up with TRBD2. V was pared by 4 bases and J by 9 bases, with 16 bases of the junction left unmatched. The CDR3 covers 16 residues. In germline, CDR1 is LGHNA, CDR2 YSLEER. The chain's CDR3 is CASSPAGGVAGAGQYF. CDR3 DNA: TGCGCCAGCAGCCCCGCGGGGGGGGTAGCGGGGGCCGGGCAGTACTTC.